Listed below are T cell receptor beta chains from one sample, sequenced in a study of blood T cell repertoires in COVID-19. Clones were read by immunoSEQ multiplex PCR, and TCRdb kept only the in-frame ones, dropping some. The data contain more than 85,000 clones, around 76% of them seen just once; the ten biggest clones take up around 3.5%. Source material: peripheral blood. The receptors come from a woman of 80 years or more with acute or convalescent COVID-19. CDR3s include the opening cysteine and the closing phenylalanine or tryptophan. Each record gives: clone size, V gene, D gene, CDR3 length, J gene, CDR3 protein, CDR3 DNA. The D gene is left open where the match is weak. Only some rows state a clone size, as once, few, many or a class for expanded clones.

-,TRBV5-1,TRBD1,15,TRBJ2-7,CASSWGQGLTYEQYF,TGCGCCAGCAGCTGGGGACAGGGTCTCACCTACGAGCAGTACTTC
-,TRBV6-1,TRBD1,16,TRBJ1-2,CASSEAGRGADYGYTF,TGTGCCAGCAGTGAAGCGGGCAGGGGGGCCGACTATGGCTACACCTTC
few,TRBV13,-,15,TRBJ1-6,CASSLGGADNSPLHF,TGTGCCAGCAGCTTGGGTGGGGCCGATAATTCACCCCTCCACTTT
-,TRBV30,TRBD1,17,TRBJ1-3,CAWSWRRDRYSGNTIYF,TGTGCCTGGAGTTGGCGACGGGACAGGTACTCTGGAAACACCATATATTTT
-,TRBV19,-,13,TRBJ1-1,CASSVQADTEAFF,TGTGCCAGTAGCGTACAGGCAGACACTGAAGCTTTCTTT
-,TRBV2,-,15,TRBJ1-5,CASSENGLSNQPQHF,TGTGCCAGCAGTGAAAACGGACTTAGCAATCAGCCCCAGCATTTT
-,TRBV13,-,14,TRBJ1-2,CASSSRTVVYGYTF,TGTGCCAGCAGCTCCAGGACAGTCGTCTATGGCTACACCTTC
once,TRBV11-2,-,14,TRBJ1-3,CASSRGYSGNTIYF,TGTGCCAGCAGCCGGGGATACTCTGGAAACACCATATATTTT
-,TRBV19,-,14,TRBJ2-7,CASSIDSDRRLEYF,TGTGCCAGTAGTATAGATAGCGACAGGCGTTTGGAGTACTTC
-,TRBV13,TRBD2,15,TRBJ2-3,CASSRERGATGTQYF,TGTGCCAGCAGCCGCGAGCGGGGGGCGACGGGTACGCAGTATTTT
-,TRBV14,TRBD2,16,TRBJ2-1,CASSQFSGRGNNEQFF,TGTGCCAGCAGCCAGTTTAGCGGGAGGGGGAACAATGAGCAGTTCTTC
-,TRBV10-3,-,12,TRBJ1-2,CAISKQDGGYTF,TGTGCCATCAGTAAACAGGATGGAGGCTACACCTTC
-,TRBV19,-,13,TRBJ1-4,CASREEVNEKLFF,TGTGCCAGTAGGGAGGAGGTTAATGAAAAACTGTTTTTT
-,TRBV5-4,-,12,TRBJ1-2,CASSTTGYGYTF,TGTGCCAGCAGCACGACAGGCTATGGCTACACCTTC
-,TRBV18,TRBD2,17,TRBJ2-1,CASSPPKGLAGDYEQFF,TGTGCCAGCTCACCACCGAAGGGACTAGCGGGAGACTATGAGCAGTTCTTC